These 20 T cell receptor beta chains share one sample of origin, sequenced in a study of blood T cell repertoires in COVID-19. TCRdb keeps only in-frame clones here, not all; method: immunoSEQ multiplex PCR. The table includes about 150,000 clones, around 83% detected once. Sequencing used peripheral blood. The source of these receptors is a woman in her 70s who had recovered from COVID-19.

This clone was observed a few times. The genes are TRBV5-1 and TRBJ2-7; D ambiguous. Germline loops: CDR1 SGHRS, CDR2 YFSETQ. Trimming stripped 0 bases from V and 6 bases from J, with 10 bases between. The CDR3 consists of 13 residues. The CDR3 DNA is TGCGCCAGCAGCTTGGACGACTTTGGCGAGCAGTACTTC. Translated: CASSLDDFGEQYF.

The V and J genes are TRBV7-2 and TRBJ2-3; possibly TRBD1 for D (8 bases). The V end lost 7 bases, the J end lost 6 bases, and 23 bases lay between the germline ends. In germline, CDR1 is SGHTA, CDR2 FQGNSA. The CDR3 spans 16 residues. CDR3 in DNA: TGTGCCAGCACCGAACAGGGGGGAGGGGTCGGCGATACGCAGTATTTT. Translated, it gives CASTEQGGGVGDTQYF.

The chain couples TRBV2 to TRBJ1-1, with TRBD1 matching 11 bases. Germline V gene lookup returns CDR1 SNHLY and CDR2 FYNNEI. The trim removed 3 bases at V and 5 bases at J, leaving 5 bases unmatched. The CDR3 extends over 15 amino acids. Here the CDR3 reads CASSESGTGGTEAFF. CDR3 bases: TGTGCCAGCAGTGAGTCCGGGACAGGGGGTACTGAAGCTTTCTTT. The variable domain in full, with the rest retrieved from reference TRBV2 and TRBJ1-1, is EPEVTQTPSHQVTQMGQEVILRCVPISNHLYFYWYRQILGQKVEFLVSFYNNEISEKSEIFDDQFSVERPDGSNFTLKIRSTKLEDSAMYFCASSESGTGGTEAFFGQGTRLTVV.

Points on this clone: The same CDR3 can be traced to other DNA sequences in this sample. The chain employs TRBV19 and TRBJ2-7; D not resolved. The CDR3 has 13 residues. Trimming cost V 6 bases and J 0 bases, with 9 bases left between them. Germline V lookup: CDR1 LNHDA, CDR2 SQIVND (reference sequence). The CDR3 region is CASSPQSSYEQYF. The CDR3 region has the DNA TGTGCCAGTAGCCCACAGAGCTCCTACGAGCAGTACTTC.

This rearrangement joins TRBV9 to TRBJ1-2, with D possibly being TRBD1 (5 bases). Germline CDR1 SGDLS, CDR2 YYNGEE. The CDR3 has 15 residues. The ends were cut back, 0 bases at V and 2 bases at J, with 11 bases in the middle. The CDR3 DNA reads as TGTGCCAGCAGCGTAGGACAGCACTCCAACTATGGCTACACCTTC. Translating gives CASSVGQHSNYGYTF.

The chain is built from TRBV24-1 and TRBJ1-4, with TRBD1 as a possible D gene (6 bases). Germline V gives CDR1 KGHDR, CDR2 SFDVKD. Trimming pared 5 bases from V and 5 bases from J, leaving 14 bases between. This CDR3 spans 15 amino acids. In nucleotides, the CDR3 is TGTGCCACCAGTGCCCCGGGGGGGGCAAATGAAAAACTGTTTTTT. It specifies CATSAPGGANEKLFF.

The chain has TRBV4-2 and TRBJ2-7, with 9 bases matching TRBD2. CDR1 is LGHNA, CDR2 YNFKEQ, per germline. V trimming: 4 bases; J trimming: 5 bases; junction bases outside the gene matches: 6. The CDR3 is 14 amino acids. The CDR3 DNA follows: TGTGCCAGCAGCCTTGCGGGAGGGCCCCACGAGCAGTACTTC. The encoded protein is CASSLAGGPHEQYF.

The gene calls are TRBV27 and TRBJ2-2; weak D call: TRBD1 (6 bases). V dropped 6 bases and J dropped 1 base, with 9 bases sitting between them. Germline loops: CDR1 MNHEY, CDR2 SMNVEV (reference sequence). The CDR3 runs 14 residues. CDR3 DNA sequence: TGTGCCAGCAGCCGGGGACAGAACACCGGGGAGCTGTTTTTT. Translation gives CASSRGQNTGELFF.

The chain uses TRBV7-2 and TRBJ2-7, with 9 bases that match TRBD2. J lost 2 bases, V lost 1 base, and 3 bases had no gene match. The CDR3 is made up of 15 amino acids. Germline V gene sequence: CDR1 SGHTA, CDR2 FQGNSA. This CDR3 is CASSLVASGTYEQYF. In nucleotides, the CDR3 is TGTGCCAGCAGCTTAGTGGCTAGCGGGACCTACGAGCAGTACTTC. The entire variable domain, with the rest obtained from reference TRBV7-2 and TRBJ2-7, is as follows: GAGVSQSPSNKVTEKGKDVELRCDPISGHTALYWYRQSLGQGLEFLIYFQGNSAPDKSGLPSDRFSAERTGGSVSTLTIQRTQQEDSAVYLCASSLVASGTYEQYFGPGTRLTVT.

The genes are TRBV19 and TRBJ2-3, with 9 nucleotides matching TRBD2. Losses at the gene ends were 6 bases for V and 6 bases for J; bases not matched to a gene: 7. The length of the CDR3 is 14 residues. The germline V gene encodes CDR1 LNHDA and CDR2 SQIVND (reference sequence). CDR3 in amino acids: CASRKREAGDTQYF. Here the CDR3 DNA reads TGTGCCAGTAGGAAGCGGGAGGCCGGGGATACGCAGTATTTT.

The V gene is TRBV4-1, the J gene TRBJ1-3; 11 bases agree with TRBD1. There are 19 residues in the CDR3. V was pared by 1 base and J by 0 bases, with 8 bases of the junction left unmatched. CDR1 MGHRA and CDR2 YSYEKL come from the germline V gene. The CDR3 DNA follows: TGCGCCAGCAGCCAAGGGACAGGGGGCCGCTCTCCCTCTGGAAACACCATATATTTT. Its translation is CASSQGTGGRSPSGNTIYF.

The V gene is TRBV19, the J gene TRBJ1-6; TRBD1 might be the D (6 bases). Trimming cost V 4 bases and J 9 bases, with 16 bases left between them. Germline CDR1 and CDR2: LNHDA and SQIVND (reference sequence). There are 15 residues in the CDR3. The CDR3 DNA sequence: TGTGCCAGTAGTACCGGCGGGGGGGGCGGTTCACCCCTCCACTTT. This codes for CASSTGGGGGSPLHF.

This clone is a singleton in its sample. V and J are TRBV15 and TRBJ2-7; 7 bases are shared with TRBD1. Germline CDR1 and CDR2: LNHNV and YYDKDF (reference sequence). The CDR3 is 15 residues long. Losses at the gene ends were 3 bases for V and 0 bases for J; bases not matched to a gene: 5. Here the CDR3 reads CATSRGQTSSYEQYF. CDR3 coding DNA: TGTGCCACCAGCAGGGGACAGACGAGCTCCTACGAGCAGTACTTC. The full variable domain, its missing parts supplied by reference TRBV15 and TRBJ2-7, is DAMVIQNPRYQVTQFGKPVTLSCSQTLNHNVMYWYQQKSSQAPKLLFHYYDKDFNNEADTPDNFQSRRPNTSFCFLDIRSPGLGDTAMYLCATSRGQTSSYEQYFGPGTRLTVT.

V and J are TRBV6-5 and TRBJ1-1, with D unclear. V lost 4 bases and J 5 bases, leaving 11 bases between the germline ends. The CDR3 covers 13 residues. CDR1 and CDR2 (germline): MNHEY, SVGAGI. The CDR3 sequence: CASSLGSGTEAFF. The CDR3 DNA reads TGTGCCAGCAGTTTGGGGTCGGGGACTGAAGCTTTCTTT.

The gene calls are TRBV7-2 and TRBJ1-1, with D possibly being TRBD1 (5 bases). Germline CDR1 SGHTA, CDR2 FQGNSA. V was shortened by 2 bases and J by 5 bases, with 9 bases between the two germline ends. This CDR3 has 13 residues. The CDR3 nucleotides read TGTGCCAGCAGCTTAATCAGGGAAACTGAAGCTTTCTTT. This encodes CASSLIRETEAFF.

The genes are TRBV5-1 and TRBJ1-4; TRBD1 matches 10 bases. The V gene's germline CDR1 is SGHRS and CDR2 YFSETQ. CDR3 length: 16 amino acids. The junction had 5 bases not matched to a gene; V was cut back by 0 bases and J by 6 bases. For the CDR3, the DNA is TGCGCCAGCAGCTTGGCCCCTGGACAGGGGGATGAAAAACTGTTTTTT. It yields the protein CASSLAPGQGDEKLFF.

The chain couples TRBV6-5 to TRBJ2-3; unclear D gene. The CDR3 totals 12 residues. Germline CDR1 is MNHEY and CDR2 is SVGAGI. Trimming took 6 bases from V and 6 from J, leaving 10 bases between them. The CDR3 sequence: CASSLSSDTQYF. The CDR3 DNA sequence: TGTGCCAGCAGCCTAAGCTCGGATACGCAGTATTTT.

The rearrangement uses TRBV28 and TRBJ2-5; a possible D gene is TRBD2 (7 bases). There are 16 residues in the CDR3. Germline V CDR1 and CDR2: MDHEN, SYDVKM. Between the trimmed V and J ends, which lost 5 bases and 5 bases, there was a span of 21 bases. CDR3 region: CASSPRGGGQVETQYF. CDR3 sequence (DNA): TGTGCCAGCAGTCCAAGGGGGGGTGGGCAAGTCGAGACCCAGTACTTC.

The chain recombines TRBV7-9 with TRBJ1-1, with 7 positions matching TRBD1. Germline assignment: CDR1 SEHNR and CDR2 FQNEAQ (reference sequence). The CDR3 runs 14 residues. The V and J ends lost 10 bases and 0 bases, in that order; junction bases with no gene match: 8. In DNA, the CDR3 is TGTGCCATAGGGGGCGGAGCCATGAACACTGAAGCTTTCTTT. This sequence encodes CAIGGGAMNTEAFF.

The rearrangement uses TRBV2 and TRBJ2-4; 7 bases are a match to TRBD2. With 3 bases clipped from V and 5 bases from J, the junction kept 7 bases outside the gene matches. The germline gives CDR1 SNHLY, CDR2 FYNNEI. This CDR3 comprises 15 residues. The CDR3 sequence: CASSEGLAEQNIQYF. For the CDR3, the DNA is TGTGCCAGCAGTGAGGGGCTAGCGGAACAAAACATTCAGTACTTC.